The 29 T cell receptor beta chains below all came from one sample that was sequenced in a study of vaccination and CD4 T cells after COVID-19. Treatment given: roughly 10-day PBMC culture with coronavirus spike peptide pools or control peptides (ViraFEST assay). Cultured CD4+ T-cell DNA underwent Oncomine TCR Beta short-read sequencing. TCRdb re-called the PCR reads with MiXCR, one entry per CDR3 protein. This table has some 15,000 distinct CDR3 sequences, approximately 60% appearing once. The antigens for these receptors are not known. Sequenced material: CD4+ T cells from blood, cultured in vitro. The receptors were gathered from a human donor who had recovered from COVID-19.

This clonotype was picked up a small number of times. The genes are TRBV28 and TRBJ2-1, with D maybe TRBD2 (6 bases). Looked up from germline, CDR1 is MDHEN and CDR2 is SYDVKM. This CDR3 has 15 residues. V lost 5 bases and J lost 6, with 17 bases in between. CDR3 sequence reads: CASSGSSRRGNEQFF. The CDR3 DNA reads TGTGCCAGCAGTGGCTCCTCTAGGAGGGGCAATGAGCAGTTCTTC.

The chain couples TRBV6-1 to TRBJ2-5; D might be TRBD1 (5 bases). This CDR3 is 15 amino acids long. The ends were cut back, 7 bases at V and 1 base at J, with 16 bases in the middle. Germline V gives CDR1 MNHNS, CDR2 SASEGT. CDR3: CASTLGPGSQETQYF. The DNA for the CDR3 is TGTGCCAGCACCCTCGGCCCAGGGTCCCAAGAGACCCAGTACTTC.

This clonotype was detected only a few times. V usage is TRBV2 and J usage is TRBJ2-5, with TRBD1 matching over 8 bases. V lost 6 bases to trimming and J lost 2 bases; unmatched junction nucleotides: 5. CDR3 size: 14 residues. From germline, CDR1 is SNHLY and CDR2 FYNNEI. The CDR3 nucleotides read TGTGCCAGCAGCTTCGACAGGGGACAAGAGACCCAGTACTTC. Translating gives CASSFDRGQETQYF. Full variable domain (rest looked up from reference TRBV2 and TRBJ2-5): EPEVTQTPSHQVTQMGQEVILRCVPISNHLYFYWYRQILGQKVEFLVSFYNNEISEKSEIFDDQFSVERPDGSNFTLKIRSTKLEDSAMYFCASSFDRGQETQYFGPGTRLLVL.

This sequence joins TRBV28 and TRBJ1-6; D is undetermined. V lost 8 bases, J lost 8 bases, and 16 bases lay in between. Germline values: CDR1 MDHEN, CDR2 SYDVKM. This CDR3 region has 14 residues. CDR3 sequence (DNA): TGTGCCAGCGGATCGACTGGGTGGCATTCACCCCTCCACTTT. Protein product: CASGSTGWHSPLHF.

The chain couples TRBV7-3 to TRBJ2-1; D is undetermined. The V gene's germline CDR1 is SGHTA and CDR2 FQGTGA. The length of the CDR3 is 13 residues. Trimming cost V 5 bases and J 6 bases, with 11 bases left between them. CDR3 nucleotides: TGTGCCAGCAGCAGGTCCCCGGGCAATGAGCAGTTCTTC. Protein sequence: CASSRSPGNEQFF.

V gene TRBV20-1 combines with J gene TRBJ2-3, with 14 bases matching TRBD2. This CDR3 has 15 residues. Germline loops: CDR1 DFQATT, CDR2 SNEGSKA (reference sequence). The J segment lost 5 bases and the V segment lost 8 bases, leaving 9 bases of the junction unmatched. The CDR3 loop reads CSTRGLAGGKDTQYF. The DNA of the CDR3 is TGCAGTACCCGCGGACTAGCGGGAGGTAAAGATACGCAGTATTTT.

The chain employs TRBV11-2 and TRBJ2-7; the D is unclear. Trimming shortened V by 5 bases and J by 3 bases, and 14 bases separated the two germline ends. The germline V gene has CDR1 SGHAT and CDR2 FQNNGV. This CDR3 has 14 residues. CDR3 protein: CASSLSPIDYEQYF. CDR3 coding DNA: TGTGCCAGCAGCCTATCCCCAATAGACTACGAGCAGTACTTC.

This clonotype has only a few counts. The rearrangement uses TRBV20-1 and TRBJ1-2; D is perhaps TRBD1 (6 bases). Deletions cut 1 base from V and 4 bases from J, with 10 bases between. CDR1 and CDR2 (germline): DFQATT, SNEGSKA (reference sequence). The CDR3 is made up of 13 amino acids. The CDR3 nucleotides read TGCAGTGCTAGAGTTAGGACAGCCTATGGCTACACCTTC. This codes for CSARVRTAYGYTF.

This chain's CDR3 is CSAPGLAGGPVNEQFF. In nucleotides, the CDR3 is TGCAGTGCTCCCGGACTAGCGGGAGGGCCAGTCAATGAGCAGTTCTTC. The chain combines TRBV20-1 with TRBJ2-1; TRBD2 matches at 15 bases. CDR3 size: 16 residues. Trimming removed 5 bases from V and 6 bases from J; junction bases left unmatched: 8. The germline gives CDR1 DFQATT, CDR2 SNEGSKA (reference sequence).

The CDR3, as DNA: TGTGCCAGCAGTCCCTCCGTAGGGGAGGGCACTGAAGCTTTCTTT. Residues: CASSPSVGEGTEAFF. The rearrangement links TRBV28 to TRBJ1-1; D is perhaps TRBD1 (5 bases). V was cut by 5 bases and J by 4 bases, with 17 bases left in between. The germline V gene encodes CDR1 MDHEN and CDR2 SYDVKM. CDR3 length: 15 residues.

The gene calls are TRBV20-1 and TRBJ2-3; D uncertain. This CDR3 contains 13 residues. With 4 bases removed from V and 6 bases from J, the gap between germline ends came to 14 bases. Per germline, CDR1 DFQATT and CDR2 SNEGSKA (reference sequence). In DNA form, the CDR3 reads TGCAGTGCTAAGGTCCCAAGCCCCGATACGCAGTATTTT. It translates to CSAKVPSPDTQYF.

J is TRBJ1-5 and V is TRBV7-2, with 7 bases fitting TRBD1. Per germline, CDR1 SGHTA and CDR2 FQGNSA. The CDR3 is 17 amino acids. Unmatched junction bases numbered 7, after V lost 2 bases and J lost 0 bases. In nucleotides, the CDR3 is TGTGCCAGCAGCTTAACCGGGACAGCGGATAGCAATCAGCCCCAGCATTTT. The encoded protein is CASSLTGTADSNQPQHF.

J is TRBJ1-2 and V is TRBV6-5; D possibly corresponds to TRBD1 (6 bases). This CDR3 has 12 residues. With 4 bases removed from V and 8 bases from J, the gap between germline ends came to 11 bases. Looked up from germline, CDR1 is MNHEY and CDR2 is SVGAGI. CDR3 sequence: CASSSTGKGYTF. CDR3 bases: TGTGCCAGCAGTTCTACAGGGAAAGGCTACACCTTC.

CDR3 nucleotide sequence: TGTGCCAGCAGTTTATCGTTTAGTATTAGCAGAGAGACCCAGTACTTC. Residues: CASSLSFSISRETQYF. The rearrangement uses TRBV27 and TRBJ2-5; D is uncertain. Looked up from germline, CDR1 is MNHEY and CDR2 is SMNVEV (reference sequence). The V end was cut by 0 bases, the J end by 4 bases, with 15 bases between. CDR3 length: 16 amino acids.

This chain links TRBV6-2 or TRBV6-3 with TRBJ2-5; TRBD2 agrees at 7 bases. The CDR3 loop spans 15 amino acids. V shed 0 bases, J shed 3 bases, and the junction held 4 bases outside the gene matches. CDR1 is MNHEY and CDR2 is SVGEGT in the germline V gene. The CDR3 DNA reads TGTGCCAGCAGTTACTCGTCTGCGGGAGAAGAGACCCAGTACTTC. Protein product: CASSYSSAGEETQYF.

In DNA form, the CDR3 reads TGTGCCAGCAGCACGACAGGGGGCGCGAATTCACCCCTCCACTTT. As protein: CASSTTGGANSPLHF. The genes are TRBV27 and TRBJ1-6; TRBD1 matches 10 bases. Germline CDR1 reads MNHEY; CDR2 reads SMNVEV (reference sequence). The trim removed 6 bases at V and 7 bases at J, leaving 6 bases unmatched. The CDR3 is 15 amino acids.

V is TRBV19 and J is TRBJ1-2, with no clear D. Looked up from germline, CDR1 is LNHDA and CDR2 is SQIVND (reference sequence). V lost 4 bases and J lost 7, with 13 bases in between. This CDR3 has 13 amino acids. Written as DNA, the CDR3 is TGTGCCAGTAGTACGGGGTCTGAGACTGGCTACACCTTC. It encodes CASSTGSETGYTF.

This clonotype was seen only a few times. V is TRBV28 and J is TRBJ1-5, with D possibly TRBD1 on 6 matching bases. The ends were cut back, 10 bases at V and 10 bases at J, with 17 bases in the middle. This CDR3 comprises 12 residues. Per the germline V gene, CDR1 is MDHEN and CDR2 is SYDVKM. The CDR3 DNA reads as TGTGCCACAGGATACAGGGTTTCTCCCCAGCATTTT. Amino acid sequence: CATGYRVSPQHF.

This rearrangement joins TRBV6-2 or TRBV6-3 to TRBJ2-4; D may be TRBD2 (6 bases). The germline V gene encodes CDR1 MNHEY and CDR2 SVGEGT. V was trimmed by 2 bases and J by 1 base, leaving 9 bases between them. The CDR3 is made up of 15 amino acids. CDR3 amino acids: CASSYPGEAKNIQYF. The CDR3 DNA follows: TGTGCCAGCAGTTACCCGGGGGAGGCCAAAAACATTCAGTACTTC.

This clonotype was detected a few times. The chain couples TRBV10-3 to TRBJ2-3; weak D call: TRBD1 (6 bases). V lost 5 bases to trimming and J lost 4 bases, with 16 bases between them. This CDR3 has 15 residues. Germline CDR1 ENHRY, CDR2 SYGVKD. As DNA, the CDR3 is TGTGCCATCAGTCTCAGGGGAGAGAGGGCAGATACGCAGTATTTT. It specifies CAISLRGERADTQYF.

V usage is TRBV20-1 and J usage is TRBJ2-3, with 9 bases identical to TRBD1. The CDR3 runs to 15 residues. CDR1 and CDR2 from the germline V gene are DFQATT and SNEGSKA (reference sequence). The V gene end was trimmed by 6 bases and the J gene end by 6 bases; junction bases not matched to a gene: 13. The CDR3 nucleotides are TGCAGTGCACACGACCGGGACAGGGTCAAGGATACGCAGTATTTT. It specifies CSAHDRDRVKDTQYF.

The rearrangement joins TRBV20-1 to TRBJ2-1; 9 bases match TRBD2. This CDR3 is built from 15 residues. Germline V gene data show CDR1 as DFQATT and CDR2 as SNEGSKA (reference sequence). V gave up 1 base and J gave up 10 bases; unmatched junction bases: 11. As DNA, the CDR3 is TGCAGTGCTAGAGTTAGCGGGAGAGGGGGCGGGGAGCAGTTCTTC. This codes for CSARVSGRGGGEQFF.

This clonotype was counted a single time. V and J are TRBV7-3 and TRBJ2-7, with D perhaps TRBD2 (5 bases). This CDR3 spans 13 amino acids. The germline gives CDR1 SGHTA, CDR2 FQGTGA. Between the trimmed V and J ends, which lost 5 bases and 8 bases, there was a span of 16 bases. The CDR3 loop reads CASSAGLEGKQYF. The CDR3 region has the DNA TGTGCCAGCAGCGCGGGTCTCGAGGGAAAGCAGTACTTC.

The chain carries TRBV4-1 and TRBJ2-3, with D possibly being TRBD2 (6 bases). V lost 1 base and J 0 bases, leaving 14 bases between the germline ends. CDR3 length: 17 residues. From germline, CDR1 is MGHRA and CDR2 YSYEKL. CDR3 residues: CASSQGLAGLSTDTQYF. CDR3 DNA: TGCGCCAGCAGCCAAGGGTTGGCGGGACTTAGCACAGATACGCAGTATTTT.

This clonotype was recorded a few times. The rearrangement links TRBV6-1 to TRBJ1-6, with D uncertain. V lost 6 bases to trimming and J lost 0 bases, with 9 bases between them. Germline V gives CDR1 MNHNS, CDR2 SASEGT. This CDR3 contains 15 residues. This chain's CDR3 is CASSPMSSYNSPLHF. For the CDR3, the DNA is TGTGCCAGCAGCCCCATGAGCTCCTATAATTCACCCCTCCACTTT.

There are a few counts of this clonotype. The chain employs TRBV27 and TRBJ2-5; no firm D call. The CDR3 has 13 amino acids. Germline V gives CDR1 MNHEY, CDR2 SMNVEV (reference sequence). The V gene lost 5 bases and the J gene lost 1 base, with 8 bases spanning the gap. As DNA, the CDR3 is TGTGCCAGCAGTCCATTATCCCAAGAGACCCAGTACTTC. Amino acids: CASSPLSQETQYF.

CDR3 coding DNA: TGTGCCACCAGCAGAGGGTATCCAGGGAGGGCTAATGAAAAACTGTTTTTT. Residues: CATSRGYPGRANEKLFF. This chain uses TRBV15 with TRBJ1-4; TRBD1 is a possible D gene (5 bases). The CDR3 is 17 residues long. V was cut by 1 base and J by 3 bases, with 15 bases left in between. Germline V gene lookup returns CDR1 LNHNV and CDR2 YYDKDF (reference sequence).

The chain joins TRBV12-3 or TRBV12-4 to TRBJ1-2, with a tentative D call TRBD1 (6 bases). The CDR3 runs to 13 residues. V shed 4 bases and J shed 7 bases, with 13 bases lying between them. The CDR3 loop reads CASSYRGNLGYTF. The DNA for the CDR3 is TGTGCCAGCAGTTATAGGGGGAATCTTGGCTACACCTTC.

The chain combines TRBV20-1 with TRBJ2-3; TRBD2 matches at 9 bases. V lost 2 bases, J lost 4 bases, and 4 bases stayed unmatched. The CDR3 is 14 amino acids. Germline V CDR1 and CDR2: DFQATT, SNEGSKA (reference sequence). CDR3 nucleotide sequence: TGCAGTGCTAGAAAGGTAGCGGGAGCAGATACGCAGTATTTT. Its protein is CSARKVAGADTQYF.